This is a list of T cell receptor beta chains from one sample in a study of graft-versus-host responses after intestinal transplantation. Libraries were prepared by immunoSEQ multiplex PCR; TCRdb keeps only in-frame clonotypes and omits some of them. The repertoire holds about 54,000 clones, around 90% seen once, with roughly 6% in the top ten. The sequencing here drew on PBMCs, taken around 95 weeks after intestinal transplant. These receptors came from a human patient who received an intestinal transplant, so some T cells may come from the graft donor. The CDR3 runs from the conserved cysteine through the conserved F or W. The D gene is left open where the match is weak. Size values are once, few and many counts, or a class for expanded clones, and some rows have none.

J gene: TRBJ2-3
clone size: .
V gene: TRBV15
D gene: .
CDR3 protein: CATSRVAGPDTQYF
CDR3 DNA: TGTGCCACCAGCAGAGTTGCAGGTCCAGATACGCAGTATTTT

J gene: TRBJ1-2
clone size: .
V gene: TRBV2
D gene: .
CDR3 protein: CASSVDARSRGYTF
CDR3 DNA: TGTGCCAGCAGCGTGGACGCTAGAAGCCGTGGCTACACCTTC

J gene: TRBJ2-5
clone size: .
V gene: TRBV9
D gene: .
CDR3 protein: CASSVGTLGKTQYF
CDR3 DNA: TGTGCCAGCAGCGTAGGGACACTCGGGAAGACCCAGTACTTC

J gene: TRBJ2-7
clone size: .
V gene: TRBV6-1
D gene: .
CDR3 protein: CASSEDAWKLTYEQYF
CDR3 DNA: TGTGCCAGCAGTGAAGACGCGTGGAAACTTACCTACGAGCAGTACTTC

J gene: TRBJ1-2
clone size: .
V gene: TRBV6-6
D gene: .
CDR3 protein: CASSYRPASHYGYTF
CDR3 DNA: TGTGCCAGCAGTTACAGGCCAGCTTCACACTATGGCTACACCTTC

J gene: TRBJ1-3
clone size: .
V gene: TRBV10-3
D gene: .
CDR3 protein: CAINRQSSSGNTIYF
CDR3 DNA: TGTGCCATCAATCGACAGTCGTCCTCTGGAAACACCATATATTTT

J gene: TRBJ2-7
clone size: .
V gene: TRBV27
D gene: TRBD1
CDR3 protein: CASSLYRTGISEQYF
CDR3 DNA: TGTGCCAGCAGTTTATACCGGACAGGGATTTCCGAGCAGTACTTC

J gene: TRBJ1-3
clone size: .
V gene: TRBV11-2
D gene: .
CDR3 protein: CASSYSGMGGNTIYF
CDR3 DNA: TGTGCCAGCAGCTATTCAGGCATGGGCGGAAACACCATATATTTT

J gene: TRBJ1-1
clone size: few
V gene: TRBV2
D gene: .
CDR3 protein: CASGREIEAFF
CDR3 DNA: TGTGCCAGCGGGAGGGAGATCGAAGCTTTCTTT

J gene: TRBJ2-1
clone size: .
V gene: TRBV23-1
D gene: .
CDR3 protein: CAIPYRVNEQFF
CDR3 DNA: TGCGCCATCCCGTACAGGGTCAATGAGCAGTTCTTC

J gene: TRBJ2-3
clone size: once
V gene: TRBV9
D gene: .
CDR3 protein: CASSVVSTDTQYF
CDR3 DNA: TGTGCCAGCAGCGTAGTGAGCACAGATACGCAGTATTTT

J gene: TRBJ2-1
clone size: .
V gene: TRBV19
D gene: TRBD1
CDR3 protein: CASSTSTGPYNEQFF
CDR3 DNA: TGTGCCAGTAGTACTTCGACAGGGCCCTACAATGAGCAGTTCTTC

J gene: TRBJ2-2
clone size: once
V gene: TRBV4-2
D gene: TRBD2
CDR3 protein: CASSQGELAGAGGELFF
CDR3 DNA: TGTGCCAGCAGCCAAGGGGAACTAGCGGGGGCGGGCGGGGAGCTGTTTTTT

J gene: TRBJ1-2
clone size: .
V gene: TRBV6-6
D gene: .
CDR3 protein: CASSPAPNYGYTF
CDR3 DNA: TGTGCCAGCAGTCCCGCACCCAACTATGGCTACACCTTC

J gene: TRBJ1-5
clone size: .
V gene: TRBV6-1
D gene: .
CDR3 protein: CASSEYGGILLDQPQHF
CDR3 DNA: TGTGCCAGCAGTGAATATGGCGGGATCCTACTCGATCAGCCCCAGCATTTT

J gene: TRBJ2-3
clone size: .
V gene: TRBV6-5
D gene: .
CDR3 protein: CASSPGLDYTDTQYF
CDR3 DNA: TGTGCCAGCAGCCCTGGTCTGGATTACACAGATACGCAGTATTTT

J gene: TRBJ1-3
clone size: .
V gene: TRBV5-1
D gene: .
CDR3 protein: CASSLGSSGNTIYF
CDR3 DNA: TGCGCCAGCAGCTTGGGCAGCTCTGGAAACACCATATATTTT

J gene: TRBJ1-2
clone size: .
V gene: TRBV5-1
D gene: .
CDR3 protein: CASTIDGKSYGYTF
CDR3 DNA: TGCGCCAGCACCATCGACGGTAAATCGTATGGCTACACCTTC

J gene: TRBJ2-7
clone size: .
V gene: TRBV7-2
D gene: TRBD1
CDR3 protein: CASSLNGQGYEQYF
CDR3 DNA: TGTGCCAGCAGCTTAAACGGACAGGGCTACGAGCAGTACTTC

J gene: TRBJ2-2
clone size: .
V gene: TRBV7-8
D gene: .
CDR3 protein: CASSSNTGELFF
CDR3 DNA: TGTGCCAGCAGCTCGAACACCGGGGAGCTGTTTTTT

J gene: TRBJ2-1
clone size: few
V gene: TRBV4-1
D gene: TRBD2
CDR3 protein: CASSPVTSGGVDEQFF
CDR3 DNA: TGCGCCAGCAGCCCCGTTACTAGCGGGGGAGTCGATGAGCAGTTCTTC

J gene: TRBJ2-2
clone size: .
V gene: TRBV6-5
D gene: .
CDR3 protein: CASRSARQLGWELFF
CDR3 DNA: TGTGCCAGCAGATCTGCCCGGCAACTTGGCTGGGAGCTGTTTTTT

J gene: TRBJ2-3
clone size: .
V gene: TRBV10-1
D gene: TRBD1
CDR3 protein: CASSFGAQGADTQYF
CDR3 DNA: TGCGCCAGCAGTTTCGGAGCCCAGGGGGCAGATACGCAGTATTTT

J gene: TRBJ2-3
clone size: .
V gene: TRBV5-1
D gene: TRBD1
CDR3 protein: CASSLVGQGPLADTQYF
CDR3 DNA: TGCGCCAGCAGCTTGGTAGGACAGGGGCCATTAGCAGATACGCAGTATTTT